The clone carrying this T cell receptor beta chain was counted a few times. The antigen is unknown. The junction does not match germline at one end; this may be a read error. The data derive from a study of blood T cells in healthy people across ages. Findings of the study overall: Older age went with lower TCR beta diversity per million T cells, in a roughly linear way. Naive and antigen-experienced cells could not be conclusively compared, given unsorted PBMCs. Among long-lived donors, naive CD4+ cells were more numerous and diversity higher than in aged donors.

Combining a sample-barcoded 5' primer with a J-beta primer mix, a second PCR ran for roughly 6 to 12 cycles. Each cDNA molecule, via a template-switch adaptor with 12 random nucleotides, was tagged. TCRdb used MiXCR to reprocess the 5' RACE reads, holding one entry per CDR3 protein. Of fewer than 600,000 distinct CDR3 sequences listed, 27% are singletons. CDR3 length: 16 residues. This same sample was also taken into another study, of T cells of mothers and their children.

The V gene is TRBV12-3 or TRBV12-4, the J gene TRBJ2-5; 8 positions match TRBD2. Sequencing used blood. This receptor was taken from a boy aged 2 to 10 in good health. Written as DNA, the CDR3 is TGTGCCAGCAGTCCTCCAGCGGGAGAGGGGCAAGAGACCCGGTACTTC. This encodes CASSPPAGEGQETRYF.